This T cell receptor (beta chain) was documented in a study of shared clonotypes between healthy human individuals. Study observations and caveats: Across subsets, estimated richness was generally greater for naive than for memory populations. The expectation was that sequencing depth would affect clonotype sharing among donors.

Generated by immunoSEQ multiplex PCR, the TCRdb table keeps only in-frame clones and is missing some. The table records about 2 million clones, roughly 94% of them present only once. Concerning this clone itself: The antigen remains unidentified.

V gave up 4 bases and J gave up 6 bases; unmatched junction bases: 5. Per the germline V gene, CDR1 is SQVTM and CDR2 is ANQGSEA. CDR3 length: 12 residues. The sequenced sample was naive CD4+ T cells sorted from blood. Subset reported: CD45RA+ positively selected. The source is a man younger than 35 in good health. The chain uses TRBV29-1 and TRBJ1-2; 7 bases fit TRBD1. Here the CDR3 DNA reads TGCAGCGTTGCCCCAGGGGGGGATGGCTACACCTTC. Its protein product is CSVAPGGDGYTF.